Following are 5 T cell receptor beta chains from one sample sequenced in a study of OX40 agonist ivuxolimab in advanced cancers. TCRdb's copy holds only in-frame clones and misses some; the assay was immunoSEQ multiplex PCR. The table shows about 71,000 clones, with roughly nine tenths occurring only once. The sequences come from CD4+ or CD8+ T cells sorted from blood, collected in a trial of the OX40 agonist ivuxolimab. The receptors here all came from an adult with an advanced solid tumor such as melanoma, head and neck, liver or kidney cancer.

The chain carries TRBV6-4 and TRBJ1-6, with 8 bases fitting TRBD1. V lost 2 bases and J lost 5; bases outside the gene matches: 5. Germline values: CDR1 MRHNA, CDR2 SNTAGT. The CDR3 contains 16 residues. For the CDR3, the DNA is TGTGCCAGCAGTGACCGCGAGACAGGGGATAATTCACCCCTCCACTTT. Residues: CASSDRETGDNSPLHF.

The chain uses TRBV19 and TRBJ2-1; D may match TRBD1 or TRBD2 (5 bases each). Trimming removed 4 bases from V and 8 bases from J, with 9 bases in between. Germline CDR1 and CDR2: LNHDA and SQIVND (reference sequence). The CDR3 sequence is 12 residues long. Written as DNA, the CDR3 is TGTGCCAGTAGTACCGGGGCGGATGAGCAGTTCTTC. Translation gives CASSTGADEQFF.

The V and J genes are TRBV27 and TRBJ2-7, with D perhaps being TRBD1 or TRBD2 (6 bases each). This CDR3 is built from 12 residues. CDR1 is MNHEY, CDR2 SMNVEV, per germline (reference sequence). V lost 7 bases and J lost 6, with 13 bases in between. The DNA for the CDR3 is TGTGCCAGCATGTCACAGGGAGGCGAGCAGTACTTC. It is translated as CASMSQGGEQYF.

The chain couples TRBV5-6 to TRBJ2-2, with D possibly being TRBD1 (5 bases). The CDR3 is 15 amino acids. CDR1 and CDR2 from the germline V gene are SGHDT and YYEEEE. Trimming pared 0 bases from V and 0 bases from J, leaving 6 bases between. The DNA of the CDR3 is TGTGCCAGCAGCTTGGGACAGACGAACACCGGGGAGCTGTTTTTT. This translates into CASSLGQTNTGELFF.

The chain couples TRBV6-6 to TRBJ1-6, with D unclear. The CDR3 totals 11 residues. The germline V gene encodes CDR1 MNHNY and CDR2 SVGAGI (reference sequence). Trimming stripped 11 bases from V and 7 bases from J, with 9 bases between. In DNA, the CDR3 is TGTGCCGCCGGACTAAATTCACCCCTCCACTTT. This sequence encodes CAAGLNSPLHF.